The 32 T cell receptor beta chains listed next were all sequenced from one sample in a study of shared clonotypes between healthy human individuals (TCRdb year 2020). Library prep was done by the immunoSEQ multiplex PCR assay. TCRdb stores this immuneACCESS table with in-frame sequences only. Part of the clones is absent; in the studies checked, under half of the shortfall reflects unresolved V genes, and no reason is known for the rest. Across this sample there are 2 million to 3 million clones, with under 95% seen only once. Jointly, the top ten make up roughly 0.36% of the sample. The sample was naive CD4+ T cells from PBMCs. The cell subset or site tag for this specimen amounts to: CD45RA+ positively selected. The receptor source for this set is a man aged 18 to 35 in good health. Some clones in this sample may be carry-over from other donors' samples.

This rearrangement joins TRBV29-1 to TRBJ1-5; possibly TRBD1 for D (5 bases). Germline V gene sequence: CDR1 SQVTM, CDR2 ANQGSEA. Trimming left V 3 bases short and J 6 bases short, with 12 bases between. The CDR3 contains 13 residues. CDR3 amino acids: CSVEEQGGQPQHF. As DNA, the CDR3 is TGCAGCGTTGAGGAGCAGGGTGGTCAGCCCCAGCATTTT.

About this clone: This same CDR3 is encoded by further DNA sequences in the sample. The V and J genes are TRBV29-1 and TRBJ2-3, with a tentative D call TRBD1 (6 bases). This CDR3 is built from 13 residues. Trimming left V 4 bases short and J 2 bases short, with 10 bases between. Per germline, CDR1 SQVTM and CDR2 ANQGSEA. The CDR3 coding sequence is TGCAGCGTTGGACAGGTACTCACAGATACGCAGTATTTT. Protein product: CSVGQVLTDTQYF.

CDR3 nucleotides: TGCGCCAGCAGTTTACAGATTTCAGGGGAGCAGTACTTC. Its translation: CASSLQISGEQYF. V and J are TRBV10-1 and TRBJ2-7; possible D gene TRBD1, 5 bases. The CDR3 covers 13 residues. Germline V gene sequence: CDR1 WNHNN, CDR2 SYGVQD (reference sequence). The V and J ends lost 5 bases and 7 bases respectively, with 15 bases between them.

J is TRBJ1-5 and V is TRBV28, with a possible D match to TRBD1 (6 bases). The germline V and J ends were trimmed by 7 bases and 4 bases, with 20 bases remaining between them. This CDR3 region has 16 residues. Germline CDR1 MDHEN, CDR2 SYDVKM. This CDR3 is CASKNGQSPRNQPQHF. The CDR3 coding sequence is TGTGCCAGCAAAAACGGACAGTCCCCACGGAATCAGCCCCAGCATTTT.

This clone was recorded a few times. The chain joins TRBV14 to TRBJ1-1; D is uncertain. Germline assignment: CDR1 SGHDN and CDR2 FVKESK. Between the trimmed V and J ends, which lost 0 bases and 4 bases, there was a span of 6 bases. The CDR3 contains 13 residues. The CDR3 loop reads CASSQELSTEAFF. The CDR3 nucleotides are TGTGCCAGCAGCCAAGAGCTGAGCACTGAAGCTTTCTTT.

Points on this clone: Other DNA sequences in the same sample also yield this CDR3. V and J are TRBV5-1 and TRBJ2-1; 9 bases are shared with TRBD2. The CDR3 runs to 15 residues. Trimming removed 5 bases from V and 5 bases from J; junction bases left unmatched: 8. The germline V gene encodes CDR1 SGHRS and CDR2 YFSETQ. The CDR3 is CASSFLAGSHNEQFF. In DNA, the CDR3 is TGCGCCAGCAGTTTTCTAGCGGGATCCCACAATGAGCAGTTCTTC.

The V and J genes are TRBV6-5 and TRBJ1-1; D unresolved. Trimming stripped 6 bases from V and 4 bases from J, with 15 bases between. This CDR3 has 14 amino acids. The germline gives CDR1 MNHEY, CDR2 SVGAGI. CDR3 sequence reads: CASRTRLQITEAFF. CDR3 DNA: TGTGCCAGCAGGACTAGGCTCCAGATCACTGAAGCTTTCTTT.

The chain combines TRBV9 with TRBJ2-3; D gene unclear. With 0 bases removed from V and 2 bases from J, the gap between germline ends came to 13 bases. Germline V gene lookup returns CDR1 SGDLS and CDR2 YYNGEE. CDR3 size: 16 residues. The CDR3 DNA reads as TGTGCCAGCAGCGTAGGTAGGCTGGGGATCACAGATACGCAGTATTTT. Translation: CASSVGRLGITDTQYF.

The J gene is TRBJ2-3, the V gene TRBV18, with D perhaps matching TRBD2 (6 bases). Between the trimmed V and J ends, which lost 0 bases and 4 bases, there was a span of 17 bases. The CDR3 totals 17 residues. The germline V gene encodes CDR1 KGHSH and CDR2 LQKENI. CDR3 DNA: TGTGCCAGCTCACCACCGAGTCGGTGGAGGGGAGCAGATACGCAGTATTTT. This encodes CASSPPSRWRGADTQYF.

As DNA, the CDR3 is TGTGCCAGCAGCCCCCAAGTAGCGGGATCAACGCAGTATTTT. Translation gives CASSPQVAGSTQYF. This chain joins TRBV7-3 and TRBJ2-3; the match to TRBD2 covers 8 bases. CDR3 length: 14 residues. Germline V gives CDR1 SGHTA, CDR2 FQGTGA. J lost 9 bases, V lost 5 bases, and 10 bases had no gene match. The variable domain in full, with the rest retrieved from reference TRBV7-3 and TRBJ2-3, is GAGVSQTPSNKVTEKGKYVELRCDPISGHTALYWYRQSLGQGPEFLIYFQGTGAADDSGLPNDRFFAVRPEGSVSTLKIQRTERGDSAVYLCASSPQVAGSTQYFGPGTRLTVL.

This clone came up once. V is TRBV6-5 and J is TRBJ2-3; D could derive from TRBD1 or TRBD2 (5 bases each). Trimming took off 6 bases at V and 2 bases at J, with 9 bases between the two ends. Looked up from germline, CDR1 is MNHEY and CDR2 is SVGAGI. This CDR3 region has 13 residues. The CDR3 DNA follows: TGTGCCAGCAGGAGGGGCACCACAGATACGCAGTATTTT. Its translation: CASRRGTTDTQYF.

V is TRBV28 and J is TRBJ2-4; D tentatively reads TRBD1 or TRBD2 (5 bases each). From germline, CDR1 is MDHEN and CDR2 SYDVKM. Deletions cut 3 bases from V and 4 bases from J, with 16 bases between. CDR3 size: 16 residues. The CDR3: CASSFSGRGPKNIQYF. CDR3 coding DNA: TGTGCCAGCAGTTTTTCGGGCCGGGGCCCTAAAAACATTCAGTACTTC.

In this sample, this clone turned up once. This chain uses TRBV11-2 with TRBJ2-5; D is uncertain. CDR1 and CDR2 (germline): SGHAT, FQNNGV. The length of the CDR3 is 12 residues. Trimming cost V 4 bases and J 5 bases, with 8 bases left between them. As DNA, the CDR3 is TGTGCCAGCAGCTCCCCGCGGGAGACCCAGTACTTC. Residues: CASSSPRETQYF. Full variable domain (rest looked up from reference TRBV11-2 and TRBJ2-5): EAGVAQSPRYKIIEKRQSVAFWCNPISGHATLYWYQQILGQGPKLLIQFQNNGVVDDSQLPKDRFSAERLKGVDSTLKIQPAKLEDSAVYLCASSSPRETQYFGPGTRLLVL.

V usage is TRBV7-2 and J usage is TRBJ1-2; 7 bases are a match to TRBD1. The CDR3 runs to 15 residues. V dropped 4 bases and J dropped 2; count of bases not matched to a gene: 7. Germline-derived CDR1 and CDR2 are SGHTA and FQGNSA. This CDR3 is CASSSTTGVNYGYTF. The CDR3 region has the DNA TGTGCCAGCAGCTCAACAACAGGGGTGAACTATGGCTACACCTTC.

V usage is TRBV9 and J usage is TRBJ2-1; TRBD2 agrees at 11 bases. CDR1 and CDR2 from the germline V gene are SGDLS and YYNGEE. This CDR3 is built from 16 residues. J was trimmed by 3 bases and V by 4 bases; bases with no gene match: 6. The CDR3 loop is CASSYSGTSGYNEQFF. As DNA, the CDR3 is TGTGCCAGCAGCTATTCTGGGACTAGCGGCTACAATGAGCAGTTCTTC.

The V and J genes are TRBV30 and TRBJ2-7; 8 positions match TRBD1. J was trimmed by 5 bases and V by 2 bases; bases with no gene match: 8. The CDR3 contains 14 residues. Germline V gene lookup returns CDR1 GTSNPN and CDR2 SVGIG (reference sequence). The CDR3 region has the DNA TGTGCCTGGAGTATACAGGGGGGTGTGGACGAGCAGTACTTC. This encodes CAWSIQGGVDEQYF.

Points on this clone: This sample includes further DNA sequences coding for the same CDR3. The rearrangement uses TRBV27 and TRBJ1-1; D not resolved. This CDR3 has 12 residues. Germline CDR1 is MNHEY and CDR2 is SMNVEV (reference sequence). V lost 5 bases to trimming and J lost 8 bases, with 12 bases between them. The CDR3 spells CASSLAQGEAFF. As DNA, the CDR3 is TGTGCCAGCAGTCTCGCCCAAGGGGAAGCTTTCTTT.

The chain is built from TRBV18 and TRBJ2-7; either TRBD1 or TRBD2 may supply D (5 bases each). Germline lookup yields CDR1 KGHSH and CDR2 LQKENI. The length of the CDR3 is 15 residues. V dropped 2 bases and J dropped 2 bases, with 13 bases sitting between them. The CDR3 DNA reads TGTGCCAGCTCACCAAGCGGCAGGGAGACCTACGAGCAGTACTTC. This translates into CASSPSGRETYEQYF.

For this clone: The sample has other DNA sequences that encode this CDR3 too. CDR3 coding DNA: TGTGCCAGCAGCCTAGGGACAGGGAACACTGAAGCTTTCTTT. Protein: CASSLGTGNTEAFF. The chain joins TRBV7-3 to TRBJ1-1; 8 bases are a match to TRBD1. CDR1 is SGHTA and CDR2 is FQGTGA in the germline V gene. This CDR3 is built from 14 residues. V trimming: 5 bases; J trimming: 1 base; junction bases outside the gene matches: 3.

This clone was seen once. The chain links TRBV28 to TRBJ2-7; D might be TRBD2 (6 bases). From germline, CDR1 is MDHEN and CDR2 SYDVKM. The V and J ends lost 3 bases and 0 bases respectively, with 12 bases between them. There are 15 residues in the CDR3. The CDR3 DNA reads as TGTGCCAGCAGTTTCCCGCGGGACTCCTCCTACGAGCAGTACTTC. Translation gives CASSFPRDSSYEQYF.

This clone was seen only a few times. CDR3: CASSERQADKAFF. In DNA form, the CDR3 reads TGTGCCAGCAGTGAAAGACAGGCCGATAAAGCTTTCTTT. The rearrangement links TRBV2 to TRBJ1-1; maybe TRBD1 (6 bases). Germline V CDR1 and CDR2: SNHLY, FYNNEI. V was clipped by 2 bases and J by 9 bases, with 13 bases between them. This CDR3 region has 13 residues.

CDR3 nucleotides: TGCAGCGTTGTGACTAGCGGGATAGCGTCAGATACGCAGTATTTT. Its translation: CSVVTSGIASDTQYF. The J gene is TRBJ2-3, the V gene TRBV29-1, with 11 bases aligning to TRBD2. This CDR3 has 15 amino acids. Germline assignment: CDR1 SQVTM and CDR2 ANQGSEA. V dropped 4 bases and J dropped 4; count of bases not matched to a gene: 7.

V gene TRBV11-2 combines with J gene TRBJ2-5; D is perhaps TRBD2 (7 bases). The CDR3 consists of 17 residues. Germline values: CDR1 SGHAT, CDR2 FQNNGV. V gave up 1 base and J gave up 3 bases, with 18 bases separating them. The CDR3: CASSLVLQGRGKETQYF. Here the CDR3 DNA reads TGTGCCAGCAGCTTAGTCCTTCAGGGGAGGGGGAAAGAGACCCAGTACTTC.

This sequence joins TRBV10-2 and TRBJ2-2; 8 bases map to TRBD1. Germline CDR1 is WSHSY and CDR2 is SAAADI. The CDR3 runs 13 residues. J lost 6 bases, V lost 4 bases, and 1 base had no gene match. CDR3 loop: CASSAGGSGELFF. As DNA, the CDR3 is TGCGCCAGCAGTGCAGGGGGCTCCGGGGAGCTGTTTTTT.

V usage is TRBV5-1 and J usage is TRBJ2-7; 10 nucleotides align to TRBD2. Losses at the gene ends were 2 bases for V and 2 bases for J; bases not matched to a gene: 4. The CDR3 loop spans 15 amino acids. Germline-derived CDR1 and CDR2 are SGHRS and YFSETQ. The CDR3 region is CASSLRLAGAYEQYF. The DNA for the CDR3 is TGCGCCAGCAGCTTACGCCTAGCGGGGGCCTACGAGCAGTACTTC.

This clone was seen only once. The chain employs TRBV11-2 and TRBJ2-6; 12 positions match TRBD1. The CDR3 extends over 16 amino acids. The V and J ends lost 6 bases and 2 bases, in that order; junction bases with no gene match: 2. CDR1 is SGHAT, CDR2 FQNNGV, per germline. The CDR3 sequence is CASSRDRGPGANVLTF. CDR3 bases: TGTGCCAGCAGTAGGGACAGGGGGCCTGGGGCCAACGTCCTGACTTTC. Using reference TRBV11-2 and TRBJ2-6 for the parts outside the CDR3, the full variable domain is EAGVAQSPRYKIIEKRQSVAFWCNPISGHATLYWYQQILGQGPKLLIQFQNNGVVDDSQLPKDRFSAERLKGVDSTLKIQPAKLEDSAVYLCASSRDRGPGANVLTFGAGSRLTVL.

This clone was seen just once. This chain links TRBV7-8 with TRBJ2-1; possibly TRBD1 or TRBD2 for D (5 bases each). The V end was cut by 5 bases, the J end by 3 bases, with 23 bases between. CDR3 length equals 18 residues. Germline assignment: CDR1 SGHVS and CDR2 FQNEAQ. The CDR3 bases are TGTGCCAGCAGCCCCTGGATTGGGACCGCGAGAGACTACAATGAGCAGTTCTTC. This translates into CASSPWIGTARDYNEQFF.

The genes are TRBV4-1 and TRBJ2-7; D is ambiguous. V was trimmed by 4 bases and J by 7 bases, leaving 20 bases between them. Germline values: CDR1 MGHRA, CDR2 YSYEKL. This CDR3 region has 15 residues. CDR3 nucleotide sequence: TGCGCCAGCAGCCCCGTAGATGGACGGTCCGGGGAGCAGTACTTC. This gives the protein CASSPVDGRSGEQYF.

The chain employs TRBV30 and TRBJ2-1; D unclear. The V and J ends lost 8 bases and 8 bases respectively, with 13 bases between them. CDR3 length equals 11 residues. CDR1 is GTSNPN and CDR2 is SVGIG in the germline V gene (reference sequence). In DNA, the CDR3 is TGTGCCGGCGCCGCGGCGCATGAGCAGTTCTTC. The encoded protein is CAGAAAHEQFF. Supplemented by reference TRBV30 and TRBJ2-1, the full variable domain reads SQTIHQWPATLVQPVGSPLSLECTVEGTSNPNLYWYRQAAGRGLQLLFYSVGIGQISSEVPQNLSASRPQDRQFILSSKKLLLSDSGFYLCAGAAAHEQFFGPGTRLTVL.

DNA of the CDR3: TGTGCCAGCAGATCACTGATCACAGGCTCCGGGGAGCAGTACTTC. Protein product: CASRSLITGSGEQYF. The genes are TRBV7-9 and TRBJ2-7; weak D call: TRBD1 (5 bases). This CDR3 spans 15 amino acids. Germline CDR1 reads SEHNR; CDR2 reads FQNEAQ (reference sequence). The ends were cut back, 6 bases at V and 7 bases at J, with 22 bases in the middle.

This clone was observed once. CDR3 coding DNA: TGTGCCAGCAGCTATGGAACTAATACGTACCAAGAGACCCAGTACTTC. Protein: CASSYGTNTYQETQYF. V usage is TRBV27 and J usage is TRBJ2-5, with D unresolved. CDR1 is MNHEY, CDR2 SMNVEV, per germline (reference sequence). Trimming removed 6 bases at V and 0 bases at J, with 17 bases between. The CDR3 has 16 amino acids.

The chain employs TRBV2 and TRBJ2-5, with 8 nucleotides matching TRBD1. Germline V gives CDR1 SNHLY, CDR2 FYNNEI. The CDR3 runs to 12 residues. Germline trimming cut 6 bases from V and 7 bases from J; bases unmatched to any gene: 4. The DNA for the CDR3 is TGTGCCAGCAGGACAGGGGTGCGGACCCAGTACTTC. It is translated as CASRTGVRTQYF.